The source of this TCR beta chain is a study of graft-versus-host responses after intestinal transplantation. At the level of the study: Anti-thymocyte globulin induction, then tacrolimus and steroids for two to four years, went to all recipients.

Notes on this clone: Its target is unknown.

Using immunoSEQ multiplex PCR, the repertoire was profiled, and TCRdb retains in-frame clones only, with some absent. The sample has some 110,000 clones, roughly 93% seen once. Study observations and caveats: In patients with graft-donor T cell macrochimerism, allograft graft-versus-host to host-versus-graft clonal ratios were high.

This clonotype was obtained from a human donor who was the organ donor for an intestinal transplant. Specimen: unstimulated CD8+ T cells sorted from spleen or lymph node cells, collected before transplant.

The CDR3 DNA is TGTGCCAGCAGTTCCCGGGACTCCAGTGGCAATGAGCAGTTCTTC. Residues: CASSSRDSSGNEQFF. The chain uses TRBV11-2 and TRBJ2-1; tentative D call: TRBD2 (6 bases). Trimming removed 6 bases from V and 6 bases from J, with 18 bases in between. CDR3 length equals 15 residues. CDR1 SGHAT and CDR2 FQNNGV come from the germline V gene.